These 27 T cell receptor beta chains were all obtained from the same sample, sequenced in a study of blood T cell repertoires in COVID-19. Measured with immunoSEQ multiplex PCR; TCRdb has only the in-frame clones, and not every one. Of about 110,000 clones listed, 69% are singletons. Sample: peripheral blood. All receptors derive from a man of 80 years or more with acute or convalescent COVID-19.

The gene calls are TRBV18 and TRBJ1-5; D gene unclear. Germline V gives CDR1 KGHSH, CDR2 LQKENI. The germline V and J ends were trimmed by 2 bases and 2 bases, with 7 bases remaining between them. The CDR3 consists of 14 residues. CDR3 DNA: TGTGCCAGCTCACCAGTGCAGGGCAATCAGCCCCAGCATTTT. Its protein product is CASSPVQGNQPQHF.

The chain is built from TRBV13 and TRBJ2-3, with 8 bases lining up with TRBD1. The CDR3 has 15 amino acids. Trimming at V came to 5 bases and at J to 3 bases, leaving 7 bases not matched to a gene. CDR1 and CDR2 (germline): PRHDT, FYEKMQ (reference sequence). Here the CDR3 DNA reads TGTGCCAGCAGCATCCGGACAGGGCTGACAGATACGCAGTATTTT. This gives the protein CASSIRTGLTDTQYF.

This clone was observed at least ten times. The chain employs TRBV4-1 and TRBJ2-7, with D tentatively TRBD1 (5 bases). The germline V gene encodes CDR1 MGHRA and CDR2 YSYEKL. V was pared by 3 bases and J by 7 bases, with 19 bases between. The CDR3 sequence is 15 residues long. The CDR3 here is CASSQAQQVFGEQYF. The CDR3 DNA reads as TGCGCCAGCAGCCAGGCTCAACAGGTCTTTGGGGAGCAGTACTTC.

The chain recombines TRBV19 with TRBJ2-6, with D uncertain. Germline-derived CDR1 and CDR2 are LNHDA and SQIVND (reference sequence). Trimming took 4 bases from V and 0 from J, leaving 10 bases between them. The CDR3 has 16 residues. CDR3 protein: CASSSGTDSGANVLTF. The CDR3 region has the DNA TGTGCCAGTAGTAGCGGAACGGACTCTGGGGCCAACGTCCTGACTTTC.

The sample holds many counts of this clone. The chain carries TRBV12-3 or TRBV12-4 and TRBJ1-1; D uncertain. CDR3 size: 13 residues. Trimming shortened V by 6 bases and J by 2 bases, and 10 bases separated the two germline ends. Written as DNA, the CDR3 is TGTGCCAGCAGGGAGAGGGCAAACACTGAAGCTTTCTTT. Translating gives CASRERANTEAFF.

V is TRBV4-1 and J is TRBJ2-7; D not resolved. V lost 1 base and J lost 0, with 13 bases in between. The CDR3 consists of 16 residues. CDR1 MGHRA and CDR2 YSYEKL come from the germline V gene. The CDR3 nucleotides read TGCGCCAGCAGCCAAGCAGTGAGGCCTAGCTCCTACGAGCAGTACTTC. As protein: CASSQAVRPSSYEQYF.

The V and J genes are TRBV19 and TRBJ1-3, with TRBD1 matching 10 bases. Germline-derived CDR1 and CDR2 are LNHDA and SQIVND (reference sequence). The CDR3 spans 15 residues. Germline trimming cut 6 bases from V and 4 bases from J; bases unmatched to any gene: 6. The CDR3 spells CASRPGTGVGNTIYF. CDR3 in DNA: TGTGCCAGTAGGCCCGGGACAGGGGTCGGAAACACCATATATTTT.

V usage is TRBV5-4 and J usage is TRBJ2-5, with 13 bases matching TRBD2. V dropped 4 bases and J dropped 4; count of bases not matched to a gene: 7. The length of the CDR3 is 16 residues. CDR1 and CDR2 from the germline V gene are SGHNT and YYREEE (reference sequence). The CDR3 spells CASSPTSGRATETQYF. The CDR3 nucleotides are TGTGCCAGCAGCCCTACTAGCGGGAGGGCCACAGAGACCCAGTACTTC.

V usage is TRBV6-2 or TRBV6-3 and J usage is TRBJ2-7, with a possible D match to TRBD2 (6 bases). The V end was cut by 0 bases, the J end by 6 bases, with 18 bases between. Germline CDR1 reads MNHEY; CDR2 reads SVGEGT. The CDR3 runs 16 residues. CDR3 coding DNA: TGTGCCAGCAGTTACTCCCGAGCTGGTGGGGGAGGCGAGCAGTACTTC. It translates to CASSYSRAGGGGEQYF.

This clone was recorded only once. The CDR3 sequence is CASSSMAGGTDTQYF. The CDR3 nucleotides are TGTGCCAGCAGCTCAATGGCAGGGGGCACAGATACGCAGTATTTT. V is TRBV6-5 and J is TRBJ2-3; a weak D match, TRBD1 (6 bases). The CDR3 spans 15 residues. With 6 bases removed from V and 1 base from J, the gap between germline ends came to 14 bases. Germline V CDR1 and CDR2: MNHEY, SVGAGI.

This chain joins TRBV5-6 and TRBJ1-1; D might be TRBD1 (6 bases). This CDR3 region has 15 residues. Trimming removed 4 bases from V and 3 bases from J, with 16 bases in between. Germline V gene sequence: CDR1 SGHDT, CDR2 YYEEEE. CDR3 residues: CASSSYREWDTEAFF. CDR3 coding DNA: TGTGCCAGCAGCAGCTACAGGGAATGGGACACTGAAGCTTTCTTT.

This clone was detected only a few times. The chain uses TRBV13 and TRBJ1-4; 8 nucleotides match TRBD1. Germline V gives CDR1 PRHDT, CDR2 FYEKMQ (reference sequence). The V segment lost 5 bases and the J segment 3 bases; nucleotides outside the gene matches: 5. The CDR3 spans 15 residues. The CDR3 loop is CASSKTGASNEKLFF. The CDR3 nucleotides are TGTGCCAGCAGCAAGACAGGGGCATCTAATGAAAAACTGTTTTTT.

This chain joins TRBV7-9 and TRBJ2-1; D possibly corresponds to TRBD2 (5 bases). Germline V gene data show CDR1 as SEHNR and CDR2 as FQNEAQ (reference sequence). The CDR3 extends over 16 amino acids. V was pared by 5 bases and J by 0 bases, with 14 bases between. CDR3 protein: CASSPKRRVSYNEQFF. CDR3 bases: TGTGCCAGCAGCCCCAAGCGGAGAGTCTCCTACAATGAGCAGTTCTTC.

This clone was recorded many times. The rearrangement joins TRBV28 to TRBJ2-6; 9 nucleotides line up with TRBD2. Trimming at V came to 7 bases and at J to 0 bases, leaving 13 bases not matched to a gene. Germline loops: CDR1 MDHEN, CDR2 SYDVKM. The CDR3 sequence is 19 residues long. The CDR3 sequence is CASNPLRASGISGANVLTF. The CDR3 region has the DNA TGTGCCAGCAATCCCCTTCGGGCTAGCGGGATCTCTGGGGCCAACGTCCTGACTTTC.

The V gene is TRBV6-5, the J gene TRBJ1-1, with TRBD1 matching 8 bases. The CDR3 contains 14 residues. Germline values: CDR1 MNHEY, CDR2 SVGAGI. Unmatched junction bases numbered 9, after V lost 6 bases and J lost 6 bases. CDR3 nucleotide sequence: TGTGCCAGCAGCCAAGGACAGGGAGGCGCTGAAGCTTTCTTT. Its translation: CASSQGQGGAEAFF.

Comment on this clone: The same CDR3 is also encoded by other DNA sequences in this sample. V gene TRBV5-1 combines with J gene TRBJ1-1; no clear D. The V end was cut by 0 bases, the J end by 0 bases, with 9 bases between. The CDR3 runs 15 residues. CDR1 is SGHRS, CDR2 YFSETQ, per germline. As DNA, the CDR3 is TGCGCCAGCAGCTTGGCCACGGGATTGAACACTGAAGCTTTCTTT. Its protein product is CASSLATGLNTEAFF.

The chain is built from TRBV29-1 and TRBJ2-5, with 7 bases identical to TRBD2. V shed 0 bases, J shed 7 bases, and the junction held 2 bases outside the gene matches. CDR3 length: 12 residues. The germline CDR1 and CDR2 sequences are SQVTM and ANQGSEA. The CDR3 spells CSVEDGRATQYF. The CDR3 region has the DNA TGCAGCGTTGAAGATGGGAGGGCGACCCAGTACTTC.

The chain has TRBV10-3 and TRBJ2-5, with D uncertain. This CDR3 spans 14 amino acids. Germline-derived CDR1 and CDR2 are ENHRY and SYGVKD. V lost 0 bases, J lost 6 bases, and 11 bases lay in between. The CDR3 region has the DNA TGTGCCATCAGTGAGTCGAGAGGCAGCCAGACCCAGTACTTC. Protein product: CAISESRGSQTQYF.

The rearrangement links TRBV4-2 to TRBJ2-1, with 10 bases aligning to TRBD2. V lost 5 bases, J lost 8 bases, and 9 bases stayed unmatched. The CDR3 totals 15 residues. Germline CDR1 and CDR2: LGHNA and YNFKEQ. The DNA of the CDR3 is TGTGCCAGCAGCACGTTAGCGGGAGGAAAACATGAGCAGTTCTTC. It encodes CASSTLAGGKHEQFF.

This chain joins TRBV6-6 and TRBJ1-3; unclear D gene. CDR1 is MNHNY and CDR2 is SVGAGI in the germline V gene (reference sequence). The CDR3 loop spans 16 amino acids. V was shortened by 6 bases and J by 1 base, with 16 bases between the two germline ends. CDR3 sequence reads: CASSPGPRSSGNTIYF. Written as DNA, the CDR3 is TGTGCCAGCAGCCCTGGCCCTAGGTCTTCTGGAAACACCATATATTTT.

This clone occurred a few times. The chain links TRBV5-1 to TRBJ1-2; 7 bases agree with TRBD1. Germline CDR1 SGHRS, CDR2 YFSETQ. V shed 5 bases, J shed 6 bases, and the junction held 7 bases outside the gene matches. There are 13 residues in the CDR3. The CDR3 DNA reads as TGCGCCAGCAGAAGGGACAGTGGGGATGGCTACACCTTC. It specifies CASRRDSGDGYTF.

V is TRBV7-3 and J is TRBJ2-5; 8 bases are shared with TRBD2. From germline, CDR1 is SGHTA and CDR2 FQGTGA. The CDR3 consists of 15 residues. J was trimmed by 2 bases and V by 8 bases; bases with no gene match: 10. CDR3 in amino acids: CASASTSGLQETQYF. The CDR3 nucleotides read TGTGCCAGCGCTTCTACTAGCGGCCTTCAAGAGACCCAGTACTTC.

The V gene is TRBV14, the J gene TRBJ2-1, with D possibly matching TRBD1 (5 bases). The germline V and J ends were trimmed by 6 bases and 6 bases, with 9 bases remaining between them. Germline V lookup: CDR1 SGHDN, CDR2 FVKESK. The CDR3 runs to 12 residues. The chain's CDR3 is CASRQTGNEQFF. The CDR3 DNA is TGTGCCAGCAGACAAACAGGCAATGAGCAGTTCTTC.

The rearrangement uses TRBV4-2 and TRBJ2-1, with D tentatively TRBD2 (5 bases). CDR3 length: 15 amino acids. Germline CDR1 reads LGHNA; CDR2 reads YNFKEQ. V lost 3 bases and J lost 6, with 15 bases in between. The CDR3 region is CASSHSASGFNEQFF. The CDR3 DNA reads TGTGCCAGCAGCCATTCGGCCTCGGGGTTCAATGAGCAGTTCTTC.

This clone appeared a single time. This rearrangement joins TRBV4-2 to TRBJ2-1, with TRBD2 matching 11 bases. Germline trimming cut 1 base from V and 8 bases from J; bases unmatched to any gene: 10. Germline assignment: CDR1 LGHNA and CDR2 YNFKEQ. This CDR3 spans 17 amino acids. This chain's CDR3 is CASSQGLTSGSIYEQFF. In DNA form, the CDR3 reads TGTGCCAGCAGCCAAGGTCTTACTAGCGGGAGTATCTATGAGCAGTTCTTC.

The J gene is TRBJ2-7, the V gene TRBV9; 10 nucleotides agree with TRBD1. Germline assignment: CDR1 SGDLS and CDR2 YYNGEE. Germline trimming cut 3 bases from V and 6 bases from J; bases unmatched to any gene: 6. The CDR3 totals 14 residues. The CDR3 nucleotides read TGTGCCAGCAGCGCCCAGGGACAGGGGTCCGAGCAGTACTTC. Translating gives CASSAQGQGSEQYF.

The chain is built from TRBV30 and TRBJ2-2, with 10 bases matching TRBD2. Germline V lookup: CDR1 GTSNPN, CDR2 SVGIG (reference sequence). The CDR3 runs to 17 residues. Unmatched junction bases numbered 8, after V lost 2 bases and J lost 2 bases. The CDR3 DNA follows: TGTGCCTGGAGTACGTTCCGGACTAGCGGTAACACCGGGGAGCTGTTTTTT. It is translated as CAWSTFRTSGNTGELFF.